A selection of T cell receptor beta chains follows, all from one sample in a study of Ad26.COV2.S vaccination and SARS-CoV-2 variants. Profiled with immunoSEQ multiplex PCR; TCRdb holds only in-frame clones, not every one. The sample gives 250,000 or so clones, around 88% of which show up once; 2.9% is in the top ten. Material: peripheral blood, obtained in a trial of Ad26.COV2.S vaccine versus placebo. These receptors originate from a person aged 18-60 years who received the Ad26.COV2.S COVID-19 vaccine or a placebo. Each CDR3 is given with its conserved first and last residue. Fields, in order: D gene, J gene, V gene, clone size, CDR3 protein, CDR3 DNA. D genes are given only for firm matches. Expanded clones get a size class; other rows say once, few or many, or leave the size out.

-	TRBJ1-2	TRBV27	-	CASSSYPAALGYGYTF	TGTGCCAGCAGTTCCTACCCCGCAGCCCTGGGCTATGGCTACACCTTC
TRBD1	TRBJ2-5	TRBV11-1	-	CASSSGQGQETQYF	TGTGCCAGCAGCTCGGGACAGGGCCAAGAGACCCAGTACTTC
-	TRBJ1-4	TRBV5-4	-	CASSPGRSFNEKLFF	TGTGCCAGCAGCCCAGGGAGATCCTTTAATGAAAAACTGTTTTTT
-	TRBJ1-1	TRBV7-2	-	CASSAKTASEAFF	TGTGCCAGCAGCGCAAAGACAGCCTCTGAAGCTTTCTTT
-	TRBJ2-5	TRBV4-2	-	CASSQSETQYF	TGTGCCAGCAGCCAATCGGAGACCCAGTACTTC
-	TRBJ2-2	TRBV24-1	-	CATSDWGHQNTGELFF	TGTGCCACCAGTGATTGGGGACACCAGAACACCGGGGAGCTGTTTTTT
-	TRBJ2-3	TRBV5-6	-	CASSRYGGGSTDTQYF	TGTGCCAGCAGCCGGTATGGTGGGGGATCCACAGATACGCAGTATTTT
-	TRBJ2-5	TRBV11-3	-	CASSLEAGAETQYF	TGTGCCAGCAGCTTAGAGGCAGGGGCGGAGACCCAGTACTTC
-	TRBJ2-2	TRBV11-3	-	CASSSYQGPGELFF	TGTGCCAGCAGCTCATATCAGGGTCCCGGGGAGCTGTTTTTT
-	TRBJ2-2	TRBV7-2	-	CASSPPIRRGGTGELFF	TGTGCCAGCAGCCCCCCTATCAGGAGGGGGGGCACCGGGGAGCTGTTTTTT
-	TRBJ1-5	TRBV4-1	-	CASSQAGGNQPQHF	TGCGCCAGCAGCCAAGCAGGGGGCAATCAGCCCCAGCATTTT
TRBD1	TRBJ1-1	TRBV12-3/TRBV12-4	few	CATQGEGTEAFF	TGTGCCACCCAGGGGGAAGGTACTGAAGCTTTCTTT
-	TRBJ1-5	TRBV2	-	CASRGNPGSQPQHF	TGTGCCAGCAGGGGGAACCCAGGCAGTCAGCCCCAGCATTTT